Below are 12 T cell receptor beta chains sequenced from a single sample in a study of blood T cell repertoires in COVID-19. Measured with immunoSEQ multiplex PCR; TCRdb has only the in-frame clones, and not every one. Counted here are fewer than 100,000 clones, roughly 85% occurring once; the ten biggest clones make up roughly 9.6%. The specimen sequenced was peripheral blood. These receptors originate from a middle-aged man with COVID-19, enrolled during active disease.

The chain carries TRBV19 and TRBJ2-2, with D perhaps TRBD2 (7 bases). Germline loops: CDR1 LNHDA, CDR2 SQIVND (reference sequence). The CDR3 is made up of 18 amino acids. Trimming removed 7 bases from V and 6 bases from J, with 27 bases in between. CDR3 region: CASTSWGGQQLAPGELFF. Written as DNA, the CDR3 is TGTGCCAGTACCTCCTGGGGGGGCCAGCAGCTCGCTCCCGGGGAGCTGTTTTTT.

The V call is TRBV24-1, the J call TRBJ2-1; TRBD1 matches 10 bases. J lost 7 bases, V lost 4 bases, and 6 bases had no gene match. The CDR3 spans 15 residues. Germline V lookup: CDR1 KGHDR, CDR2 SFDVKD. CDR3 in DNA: TGTGCCACCAGTGACTTCGGACAGGGGGGGAATGAGCAGTTCTTC. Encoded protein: CATSDFGQGGNEQFF.

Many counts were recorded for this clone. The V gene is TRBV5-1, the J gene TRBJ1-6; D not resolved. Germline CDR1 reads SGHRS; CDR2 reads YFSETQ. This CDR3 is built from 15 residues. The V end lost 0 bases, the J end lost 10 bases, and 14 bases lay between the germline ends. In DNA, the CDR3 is TGCGCCAGCAGCTTGGGGGCCGGGATCATCTCACCCCTCCACTTT. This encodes CASSLGAGIISPLHF.

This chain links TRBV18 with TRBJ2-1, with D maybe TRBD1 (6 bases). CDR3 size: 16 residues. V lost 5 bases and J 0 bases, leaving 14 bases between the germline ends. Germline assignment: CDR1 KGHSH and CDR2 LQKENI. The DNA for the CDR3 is TGTGCCAGCTCATCCCGACAGGCCAGCTCCTACAATGAGCAGTTCTTC. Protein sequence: CASSSRQASSYNEQFF.

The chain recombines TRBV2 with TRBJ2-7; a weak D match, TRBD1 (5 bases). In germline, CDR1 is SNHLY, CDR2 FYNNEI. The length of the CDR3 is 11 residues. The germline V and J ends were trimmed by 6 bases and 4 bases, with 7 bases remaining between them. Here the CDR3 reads CASSGQYEQYF. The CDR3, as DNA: TGTGCCAGCAGCGGACAATACGAGCAGTACTTC.

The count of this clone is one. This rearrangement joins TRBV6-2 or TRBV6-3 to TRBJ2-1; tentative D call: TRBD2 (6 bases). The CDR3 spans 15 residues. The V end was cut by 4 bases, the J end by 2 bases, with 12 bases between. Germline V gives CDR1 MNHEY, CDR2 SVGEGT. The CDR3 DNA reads TGTGCCAGCAGTTCCCGCGGGACGGCCTACAATGAGCAGTTCTTC. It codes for CASSSRGTAYNEQFF.

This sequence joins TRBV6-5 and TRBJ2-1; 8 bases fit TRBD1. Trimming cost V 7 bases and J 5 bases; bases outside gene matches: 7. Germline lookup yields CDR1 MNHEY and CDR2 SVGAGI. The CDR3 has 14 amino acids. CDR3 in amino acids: CASTAGQGHNEQFF. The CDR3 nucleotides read TGTGCCAGCACCGCTGGACAGGGCCACAATGAGCAGTTCTTC.

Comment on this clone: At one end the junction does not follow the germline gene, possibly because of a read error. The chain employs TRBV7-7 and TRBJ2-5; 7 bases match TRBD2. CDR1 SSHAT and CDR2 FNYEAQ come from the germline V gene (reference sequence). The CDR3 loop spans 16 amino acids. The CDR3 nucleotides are TGTGCTAGCAGCTCAATCCAGCCTGGGGGGGGAGAGACCCAGTACTTC. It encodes CASSSIQPGGGETQYF. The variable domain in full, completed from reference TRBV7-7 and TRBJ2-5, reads GAGVSQSPRYKVTKRGQDVTLRCDPISSHATLYWYQQALGQGPEFLTYFNYEAQPDKSGLPSDRFSAERPEGSISTLTIQRTEQRDSAMYRCASSSIQPGGGETQYFGPGTRLLVL.

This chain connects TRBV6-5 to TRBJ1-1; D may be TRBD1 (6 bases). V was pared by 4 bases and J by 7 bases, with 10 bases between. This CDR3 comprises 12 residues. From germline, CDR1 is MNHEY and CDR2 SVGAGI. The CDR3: CASSFPRGEAFF. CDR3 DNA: TGTGCCAGCAGTTTTCCCAGGGGTGAAGCTTTCTTT.

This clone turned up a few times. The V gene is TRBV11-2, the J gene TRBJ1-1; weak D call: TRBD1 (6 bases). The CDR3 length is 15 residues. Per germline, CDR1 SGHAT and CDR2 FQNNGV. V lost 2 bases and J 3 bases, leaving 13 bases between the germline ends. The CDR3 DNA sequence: TGTGCCAGCAGCTTATTCATAGGGGGTGACACTGAAGCTTTCTTT. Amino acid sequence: CASSLFIGGDTEAFF.

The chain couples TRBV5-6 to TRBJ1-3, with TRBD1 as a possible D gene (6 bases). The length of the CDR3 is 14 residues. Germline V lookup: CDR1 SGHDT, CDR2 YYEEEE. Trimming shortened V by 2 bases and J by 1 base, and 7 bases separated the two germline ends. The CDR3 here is CASSLTGSGNTIYF. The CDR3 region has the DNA TGTGCCAGCAGCTTAACAGGGTCTGGAAACACCATATATTTT.

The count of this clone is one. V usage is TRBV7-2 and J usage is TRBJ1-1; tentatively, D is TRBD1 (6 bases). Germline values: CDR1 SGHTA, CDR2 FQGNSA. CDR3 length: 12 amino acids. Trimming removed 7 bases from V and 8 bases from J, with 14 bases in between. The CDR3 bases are TGTGCCAGCATACCCGGTGGGGGCGAAGCTTTCTTT. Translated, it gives CASIPGGGEAFF.